What follows are 25 T cell receptor beta chains derived from one specimen sequenced in a study of response to subunit inactivated influenza vaccine. TCRdb called the RT-PCR reads again in MiXCR, with one record for every CDR3 protein. The sample comprises a few hundred thousand distinct CDR3 sequences, approximately 11% of which are singletons, and about 10% rests with the top ten. These same records also appear under a second study, on T cells expressing NK-cell markers. That work adds: TCR beta cDNA was generated via 5'RACE template switching incorporating UMIs.

The sequencing here drew on PBMCs from blood, taken on the day of vaccination. All receptors derive from a man between 45 and 60 years old who received an inactivated influenza vaccine.

The chain combines TRBV6-2 or TRBV6-3 with TRBJ2-5, with D possibly matching TRBD1 (8 bases). Trimming took 4 bases from V and 3 from J, leaving 18 bases between them. CDR1 and CDR2 from the germline V gene are MNHEY and SVGEGT. The CDR3 runs 16 residues. CDR3 protein: CASSSRDRGGKETQYF. CDR3 sequence (DNA): TGTGCCAGCAGTTCTCGTGACAGGGGAGGGAAAGAGACCCAGTACTTC.

The sample holds a few counts of this clonotype. This chain joins TRBV30 and TRBJ2-5, with 8 bases identical to TRBD1. Trimming took 2 bases from V and 6 from J; bases not matched to a gene: 8. Germline lookup yields CDR1 GTSNPN and CDR2 SVGIG (reference sequence). There are 14 residues in the CDR3. The CDR3 DNA reads as TGTGCCTGGAGTATACCCGGACAGGGTCAGACCCAGTACTTC. It yields the protein CAWSIPGQGQTQYF. The full variable domain, with the rest looked up from reference TRBV30 and TRBJ2-5, is SQTIHQWPATLVQPVGSPLSLECTVEGTSNPNLYWYRQAAGRGLQLLFYSVGIGQISSEVPQNLSASRPQDRQFILSSKKLLLSDSGFYLCAWSIPGQGQTQYFGPGTRLLVL.

This chain uses TRBV15 with TRBJ2-3; D may be TRBD1 or TRBD2 (5 bases each). V lost 5 bases and J 5 bases, leaving 11 bases between the germline ends. The CDR3 runs 13 residues. The germline V gene encodes CDR1 LNHNV and CDR2 YYDKDF (reference sequence). In DNA, the CDR3 is TGTGCCACCAGCTATGGGGCGGGAGATACGCAGTATTTT. Its protein product is CATSYGAGDTQYF. Full variable domain (remainder filled in from reference TRBV15 and TRBJ2-3): DAMVIQNPRYQVTQFGKPVTLSCSQTLNHNVMYWYQQKSSQAPKLLFHYYDKDFNNEADTPDNFQSRRPNTSFCFLDIRSPGLGDTAMYLCATSYGAGDTQYFGPGTRLTVL.

The chain uses TRBV4-3 and TRBJ1-1; the D is unclear. Germline loops: CDR1 LGHNA, CDR2 YSLEER. V lost 0 bases to trimming and J lost 7 bases, with 9 bases between them. The CDR3 extends over 13 amino acids. DNA for the CDR3: TGCGCCAGCAGCCAAGAGTCTTACAGTGAAGCTTTCTTT. Amino acids: CASSQESYSEAFF.

This clonotype was seen a few times. The V gene is TRBV6-1, the J gene TRBJ1-2, with D possibly being TRBD1 (6 bases). V lost 7 bases to trimming and J lost 3 bases, with 12 bases between them. The germline V gene has CDR1 MNHNS and CDR2 SASEGT. This CDR3 is built from 13 residues. The DNA for the CDR3 is TGTGCCAGCAACAGGGCGGGAGACTATGGCTACACCTTC. Its protein product is CASNRAGDYGYTF.

This clonotype has just a few counts. This rearrangement joins TRBV7-2 to TRBJ1-2, with D possibly TRBD1 on 5 matching bases. The CDR3 spans 15 residues. V was clipped by 4 bases and J by 4 bases, with 16 bases between them. CDR1 is SGHTA, CDR2 FQGNSA, per germline. CDR3 sequence: CASSSAGGVPYGYTF. The CDR3 DNA follows: TGTGCCAGCAGCTCAGCCGGAGGGGTTCCCTATGGCTACACCTTC. Combining the CDR3 with reference TRBV7-2 and TRBJ1-2 gives the whole variable domain GAGVSQSPSNKVTEKGKDVELRCDPISGHTALYWYRQSLGQGLEFLIYFQGNSAPDKSGLPSDRFSAERTGGSVSTLTIQRTQQEDSAVYLCASSSAGGVPYGYTFGSGTRLTVV.

This clonotype was recorded a few times. The CDR3, as DNA: TGCGCCAGCAGCTTGCCTAGCGGGGACTCAGATACGCAGTATTTT. As protein: CASSLPSGDSDTQYF. The rearrangement uses TRBV5-1 and TRBJ2-3; 9 nucleotides line up with TRBD2. Germline CDR1 SGHRS, CDR2 YFSETQ. This CDR3 has 15 residues. V lost 1 base and J lost 4; bases outside the gene matches: 4.

V is TRBV20-1 and J is TRBJ2-2; tentatively, D is TRBD2 (5 bases). The CDR3 covers 15 residues. Trimming cost V 3 bases and J 2 bases, with 13 bases left between them. The germline CDR1 and CDR2 sequences are DFQATT and SNEGSKA (reference sequence). CDR3 nucleotide sequence: TGCAGTGCTAGCTCTCGGGGATCCAACACCGGGGAGCTGTTTTTT. Translation: CSASSRGSNTGELFF.

The table lists this clonotype with many counts. The chain carries TRBV9 and TRBJ2-7; D is unresolved. This CDR3 is built from 12 residues. The V gene's germline CDR1 is SGDLS and CDR2 YYNGEE. The V end was cut by 6 bases, the J end by 4 bases, with 11 bases between. The CDR3 DNA is TGTGCCAGCATAAAACTTCGGTACGAGCAGTACTTC. Translated, it gives CASIKLRYEQYF.

The chain has TRBV9 and TRBJ2-2, with 7 positions matching TRBD2. There are 15 residues in the CDR3. Germline V CDR1 and CDR2: SGDLS, YYNGEE. The V gene end was trimmed by 4 bases and the J gene end by 4 bases; junction bases not matched to a gene: 7. The CDR3 DNA reads as TGTGCCAGCAGCTTCCGGACTAGGTCCACCGGGGAGCTGTTTTTT. Translation gives CASSFRTRSTGELFF.

This clonotype was observed a handful of times. The rearrangement uses TRBV7-2 and TRBJ1-1; TRBD1 might be the D (5 bases). This CDR3 region has 12 residues. The V gene's germline CDR1 is SGHTA and CDR2 FQGNSA. The V gene lost 1 base and the J gene lost 11 bases, with 11 bases spanning the gap. The CDR3 nucleotides are TGTGCCAGCAGCTTAGTGCGGTGGGGGGCTTTCTTT. This gives the protein CASSLVRWGAFF.

This clonotype showed up many times. The rearrangement uses TRBV4-1 and TRBJ1-5; D call uncertain. CDR1 is MGHRA, CDR2 YSYEKL, per germline. The ends were cut back, 2 bases at V and 3 bases at J, with 11 bases in the middle. This CDR3 is 15 amino acids long. The CDR3 DNA reads TGCGCCAGCAGCCAAAATGAGTACTACAATCAGCCCCAGCATTTT. Its translation: CASSQNEYYNQPQHF.

This clonotype was found a few times. The chain joins TRBV6-2 or TRBV6-3 to TRBJ1-2; D possibly corresponds to TRBD1 (5 bases). From germline, CDR1 is MNHEY and CDR2 SVGEGT. Trimming removed 4 bases from V and 6 bases from J, with 18 bases in between. The CDR3 is 15 amino acids. The CDR3 sequence is CASSLTQGVLDGYTF. The CDR3 coding sequence is TGTGCCAGCAGTTTGACGCAGGGCGTCTTGGATGGCTACACCTTC.

This clonotype occurred many times. The genes are TRBV27 and TRBJ2-2, with D maybe TRBD2 (6 bases). Germline lookup yields CDR1 MNHEY and CDR2 SMNVEV (reference sequence). This CDR3 is 15 amino acids long. V gave up 2 bases and J gave up 4 bases, with 11 bases separating them. The CDR3 region is CASSLAGIGTGELFF. The CDR3 DNA follows: TGTGCCAGCAGTTTAGCGGGGATCGGCACCGGGGAGCTGTTTTTT.

The CDR3 spells CSSSRTTEAFF. The DNA for the CDR3 is TGCAGCTCCTCGAGGACGACTGAAGCTTTCTTT. The gene calls are TRBV29-1 and TRBJ1-1; D uncertain. Germline assignment: CDR1 SQVTM and CDR2 ANQGSEA. V was shortened by 8 bases and J by 5 bases, with 12 bases between the two germline ends. This CDR3 region has 11 residues.

This clonotype was seen more than once but under ten times. The chain carries TRBV5-1 and TRBJ1-6, with a tentative D call TRBD1 (5 bases). Germline V lookup: CDR1 SGHRS, CDR2 YFSETQ. This CDR3 spans 19 amino acids. The germline V and J ends were trimmed by 4 bases and 5 bases, with 25 bases remaining between them. The chain's CDR3 is CASSPYGGDGGVHNSPLHF. In nucleotides, the CDR3 is TGCGCCAGCAGCCCCTACGGTGGAGACGGGGGGGTTCATAATTCACCCCTCCACTTT.

This clonotype came up many times. The chain uses TRBV20-1 and TRBJ1-5; a possible D gene is TRBD1 (5 bases). CDR3 length: 14 residues. The germline V and J ends were trimmed by 2 bases and 9 bases, with 17 bases remaining between them. The germline gives CDR1 DFQATT, CDR2 SNEGSKA (reference sequence). CDR3 amino acids: CSARPAGQIGPQHF. CDR3 DNA sequence: TGCAGTGCTAGACCAGCGGGGCAAATCGGGCCCCAGCATTTT.

J is TRBJ2-1 and V is TRBV6-5; the D is unclear. V was cut by 2 bases and J by 12 bases, with 11 bases left in between. There are 12 residues in the CDR3. CDR1 is MNHEY and CDR2 is SVGAGI in the germline V gene. CDR3 sequence: CASSYPTGVQFF. The CDR3 region has the DNA TGTGCCAGCAGTTACCCAACGGGCGTGCAGTTCTTC.

This clonotype appeared many times. The CDR3, as DNA: TGTGCCAGCAACTTACAGGGGGGAGAGACCCAGTACTTC. This gives the protein CASNLQGGETQYF. V gene TRBV6-6 combines with J gene TRBJ2-5; 8 bases line up with TRBD1. From germline, CDR1 is MNHNY and CDR2 SVGAGI (reference sequence). V shed 7 bases and J 4 bases; nucleotides not matched to a gene: 5. This CDR3 contains 13 residues.

The chain is built from TRBV27 and TRBJ2-1; TRBD2 matches at 10 bases. Germline values: CDR1 MNHEY, CDR2 SMNVEV (reference sequence). The CDR3 is made up of 15 amino acids. V trimming: 4 bases; J trimming: 12 bases; junction bases outside the gene matches: 12. CDR3 in DNA: TGTGCCAGCAGTTGGATAGCGGGAGGTCCAATGAGGCAGTTCTTC. Encoded protein: CASSWIAGGPMRQFF.

This chain links TRBV12-3 or TRBV12-4 with TRBJ2-1; 8 positions agree with TRBD1. The CDR3 spans 13 residues. V lost 6 bases to trimming and J lost 8 bases; unmatched junction nucleotides: 6. The CDR3 DNA is TGTGCCAGCAGATTGACAGGGGCCGATGAGCAGTTCTTC. It translates to CASRLTGADEQFF.

The rearrangement links TRBV7-8 to TRBJ2-5, with D maybe TRBD2 (6 bases). The V end lost 3 bases, the J end lost 0 bases, and 11 bases lay between the germline ends. Per the germline V gene, CDR1 is SGHVS and CDR2 is FQNEAQ. CDR3 length equals 15 residues. The chain's CDR3 is CASSFGRGHQETQYF. CDR3 nucleotide sequence: TGTGCCAGCAGCTTCGGGCGGGGTCACCAAGAGACCCAGTACTTC.

The V call is TRBV29-1, the J call TRBJ2-7; 9 bases map to TRBD2. Trimming took 6 bases from V and 0 from J; bases not matched to a gene: 6. This CDR3 spans 14 amino acids. From germline, CDR1 is SQVTM and CDR2 ANQGSEA. The CDR3: CSVQLAGGSYEQYF. CDR3 bases: TGCAGCGTCCAACTAGCGGGTGGCTCCTACGAGCAGTACTTC.

This clonotype was counted a few times. The chain uses TRBV20-1 and TRBJ2-3; D call uncertain. Trimming stripped 6 bases from V and 1 base from J, with 11 bases between. The CDR3 has 13 amino acids. Germline values: CDR1 DFQATT, CDR2 SNEGSKA (reference sequence). This CDR3 is CSAPWVRTDTQYF. The CDR3 region has the DNA TGCAGTGCGCCCTGGGTCCGCACAGATACGCAGTATTTT.

V usage is TRBV5-1 and J usage is TRBJ1-2; D unresolved. CDR1 is SGHRS and CDR2 is YFSETQ in the germline V gene. Between the trimmed V and J ends, which lost 0 bases and 4 bases, there was a span of 13 bases. The CDR3 is 15 amino acids. The CDR3 nucleotides read TGCGCCAGCAGCTTGGCCGCGGGAGCGACCTATGGCTACACCTTC. Translated: CASSLAAGATYGYTF.